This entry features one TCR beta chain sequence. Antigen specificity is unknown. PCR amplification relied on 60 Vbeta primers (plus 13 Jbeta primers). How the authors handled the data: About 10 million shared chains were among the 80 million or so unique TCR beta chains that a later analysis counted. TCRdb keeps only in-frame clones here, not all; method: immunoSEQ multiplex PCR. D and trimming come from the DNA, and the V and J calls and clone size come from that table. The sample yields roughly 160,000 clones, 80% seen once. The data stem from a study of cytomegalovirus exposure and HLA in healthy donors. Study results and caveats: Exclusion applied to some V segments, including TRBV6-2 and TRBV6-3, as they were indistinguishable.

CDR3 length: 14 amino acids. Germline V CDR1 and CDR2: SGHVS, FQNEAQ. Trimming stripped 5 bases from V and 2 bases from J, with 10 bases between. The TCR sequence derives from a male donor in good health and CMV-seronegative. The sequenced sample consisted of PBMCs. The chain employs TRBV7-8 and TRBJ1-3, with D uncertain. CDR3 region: CASSPLPPGNTIYF. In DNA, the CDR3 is TGTGCCAGCAGCCCACTCCCGCCTGGAAACACCATATATTTT.